Listed here are 28 T cell receptor beta chains from one sample, sequenced in a study of shared clonotypes between healthy human individuals. Assay used: immunoSEQ multiplex PCR; TCRdb lists only in-frame clones, some missing. The profile shows over 950,000 clones, roughly 80% of them singletons. Material for sequencing was memory CD4+ T cells from PBMCs. Subset defined: CD45RA-negative fraction. These receptors all stem from a man aged 18 to 35 in good health. Some clones in this sample may be carry-over from other donors' samples.

CDR3 sequence (DNA): TGTGCCAGCAGCCAACCCACTAGCGGGAGGAAGAACAATGAGCAGTTCTTC. Translating it yields CASSQPTSGRKNNEQFF. This chain links TRBV4-2 with TRBJ2-1; TRBD2 agrees at 12 bases. V gave up 2 bases and J gave up 5 bases; unmatched junction bases: 7. Germline CDR1 LGHNA, CDR2 YNFKEQ. This CDR3 has 17 amino acids.

The chain couples TRBV9 to TRBJ1-1; 9 nucleotides match TRBD1. The CDR3 consists of 13 residues. The trim removed 6 bases at V and 5 bases at J, leaving 5 bases unmatched. Per germline, CDR1 SGDLS and CDR2 YYNGEE. The CDR3 loop is CASNGQGRTEAFF. The CDR3 DNA is TGTGCCAGCAACGGACAGGGGAGAACTGAAGCTTTCTTT.

The chain combines TRBV7-2 with TRBJ1-1, with unresolved D. Trimming stripped 7 bases from V and 5 bases from J, with 17 bases between. Germline V gene sequence: CDR1 SGHTA, CDR2 FQGNSA. The CDR3 totals 14 residues. CDR3 sequence: CASTPQRGRTEAFF. The CDR3 nucleotides read TGTGCCAGCACCCCGCAAAGAGGGCGGACTGAAGCTTTCTTT.

The genes are TRBV5-1 and TRBJ2-2; 8 bases map to TRBD2. CDR1 is SGHRS, CDR2 YFSETQ, per germline. Germline trimming cut 1 base from V and 3 bases from J; bases unmatched to any gene: 8. The CDR3 length is 17 residues. The CDR3 here is CASSLNLAGADTGELFF. The DNA of the CDR3 is TGCGCCAGCAGCTTGAATCTAGCGGGTGCCGACACCGGGGAGCTGTTTTTT.

This clone was counted a few times. The chain recombines TRBV18 with TRBJ2-3, with 8 nucleotides matching TRBD2. The CDR3 length is 15 residues. CDR1 is KGHSH, CDR2 LQKENI, per germline. V lost 3 bases, J lost 5 bases, and 7 bases stayed unmatched. For the CDR3, the DNA is TGTGCCAGCTCACCTCCGGGGGGGCAGGGAGATACGCAGTATTTT. As protein: CASSPPGGQGDTQYF. The complete variable domain, with remaining parts taken from reference TRBV18 and TRBJ2-3, reads NAGVMQNPRHLVRRRGQEARLRCSPMKGHSHVYWYRQLPEEGLKFMVYLQKENIIDESGMPKERFSAEFPKEGPSILRIQQVVRGDSAAYFCASSPPGGQGDTQYFGPGTRLTVL.

This chain links TRBV6-6 with TRBJ2-2; 7 bases are shared with TRBD2. The CDR3 is 16 amino acids. The junction had 10 bases not matched to a gene; V was cut back by 6 bases and J by 3 bases. CDR1 is MNHNY and CDR2 is SVGAGI in the germline V gene (reference sequence). The CDR3 region is CASSPREAGYTGELFF. The CDR3 DNA is TGTGCCAGCAGCCCCAGGGAAGCGGGATACACCGGGGAGCTGTTTTTT.

The chain is built from TRBV2 and TRBJ1-1; D is unclear. This CDR3 is built from 12 residues. Germline-derived CDR1 and CDR2 are SNHLY and FYNNEI. Trimming removed 5 bases at V and 5 bases at J, with 9 bases between. CDR3 sequence: CASSRPETEAFF. The CDR3 nucleotides read TGTGCCAGCAGTCGGCCCGAGACTGAAGCTTTCTTT.

The chain has TRBV9 and TRBJ2-2; possibly TRBD1 or TRBD2 for D (5 bases each). Germline CDR1 is SGDLS and CDR2 is YYNGEE. There are 16 residues in the CDR3. With 4 bases removed from V and 6 bases from J, the gap between germline ends came to 19 bases. The CDR3 reads CASSPVDGAIAGELFF. The CDR3 DNA follows: TGTGCCAGCAGCCCCGTAGACGGGGCGATCGCCGGGGAGCTGTTTTTT.

Concerning this clone itself: This likely reflects a read error, since a far larger clone is one base away. Other DNA sequences of this sample code for an identical CDR3. The chain combines TRBV6-5 with TRBJ2-7; 7 nucleotides match TRBD2. Per germline, CDR1 MNHEY and CDR2 SVGAGI. The CDR3 is made up of 12 amino acids. CDR3 coding DNA: TGTGCTAGCAGCCTAACCGGGAGGGAGCAGTACTTC. Protein: CASSLTGREQYF.

The CDR3 DNA reads as TGTGCCAGCAAAACGGGACTGCAGGGGCGGCAGTACTTC. Its protein is CASKTGLQGRQYF. V usage is TRBV11-2 and J usage is TRBJ2-7; D tentatively fits TRBD1 or TRBD2 (6 bases each). The ends were cut back, 7 bases at V and 9 bases at J, with 19 bases in the middle. The CDR3 length is 13 residues. Germline V CDR1 and CDR2: SGHAT, FQNNGV.

The chain combines TRBV5-4 with TRBJ1-4; D is possibly TRBD1 (5 bases). Germline CDR1 and CDR2: SGHNT and YYREEE (reference sequence). Between the trimmed V and J ends, which lost 4 bases and 1 base, there was a span of 14 bases. There are 16 residues in the CDR3. CDR3: CASSGGVRGTNEKLFF. The CDR3 DNA reads as TGTGCCAGCAGCGGAGGGGTTCGGGGAACTAATGAAAAACTGTTTTTT.

This sequence joins TRBV6-1 and TRBJ2-1; D unclear. The V and J ends lost 4 bases and 9 bases respectively, with 16 bases between them. This CDR3 has 14 amino acids. Germline-derived CDR1 and CDR2 are MNHNS and SASEGT. For the CDR3, the DNA is TGTGCCAGCAGTGCCGTCCTGAGAGTTAGTGAGCAGTTCTTC. This encodes CASSAVLRVSEQFF.

The chain joins TRBV28 to TRBJ1-2; D may be TRBD1 (6 bases). Trimming pared 3 bases from V and 12 bases from J, leaving 17 bases between. There are 13 residues in the CDR3. CDR1 is MDHEN and CDR2 is SYDVKM in the germline V gene. CDR3 bases: TGTGCCAGCAGTTTGGACAGACCCTCCCGGGACACCTTC. The encoded protein is CASSLDRPSRDTF.

The rearrangement uses TRBV11-2 and TRBJ1-3; D uncertain. The CDR3 is made up of 15 amino acids. Germline CDR1 and CDR2: SGHAT and FQNNGV. The V end was cut by 5 bases, the J end by 0 bases, with 11 bases between. CDR3 DNA: TGTGCCAGCAGCCCACAGTGGAACTCTGGAAACACCATATATTTT. Its protein product is CASSPQWNSGNTIYF.

V is TRBV6-5 and J is TRBJ2-6; D gene uncertain. CDR1 and CDR2 from the germline V gene are MNHEY and SVGAGI. The CDR3 is 15 amino acids. V gave up 6 bases and J gave up 2 bases, with 11 bases separating them. The CDR3 is CASRDGVAGANVLTF. The CDR3 DNA is TGTGCCAGCAGGGACGGAGTTGCTGGGGCCAACGTCCTGACTTTC.

This clone was detected only once. The chain couples TRBV7-2 to TRBJ2-2, with 11 nucleotides matching TRBD1. This CDR3 contains 17 residues. Germline V gene sequence: CDR1 SGHTA, CDR2 FQGNSA. The junction had 8 bases not matched to a gene; V was cut back by 1 base and J by 7 bases. This CDR3 is CASSLGGGQGAVGELFF. The CDR3 DNA reads as TGTGCCAGCAGCTTAGGAGGTGGACAGGGGGCGGTCGGGGAGCTGTTTTTT.

This sequence joins TRBV19 and TRBJ1-2, with D perhaps TRBD1 (6 bases). This CDR3 region has 13 residues. Germline CDR1 is LNHDA and CDR2 is SQIVND (reference sequence). The ends were cut back, 10 bases at V and 7 bases at J, with 19 bases in the middle. DNA for the CDR3: TGTGCCACCACTTCTACAGGGACTGCTGGCTACACCTTC. Residues: CATTSTGTAGYTF. Supplemented by reference TRBV19 and TRBJ1-2, the full variable domain reads DGGITQSPKYLFRKEGQNVTLSCEQNLNHDAMYWYRQDPGQGLRLIYYSQIVNDFQKGDIAEGYSVSREKKESFPLTVTSAQKNPTAFYLCATTSTGTAGYTFGSGTRLTVV.

The rearrangement uses TRBV6-5 and TRBJ2-6; D is ambiguous. This CDR3 comprises 15 residues. Germline V gene data show CDR1 as MNHEY and CDR2 as SVGAGI. The V end lost 6 bases, the J end lost 2 bases, and 11 bases lay between the germline ends. CDR3 in DNA: TGTGCCAGCAGAGCCTCTGTGGCTGGGGCCAACGTCCTGACTTTC. Translating it yields CASRASVAGANVLTF.

This chain links TRBV5-1 with TRBJ2-7, with 11 bases aligning to TRBD1. CDR1 and CDR2 from the germline V gene are SGHRS and YFSETQ. The CDR3 loop spans 16 amino acids. V lost 4 bases to trimming and J lost 4 bases; unmatched junction nucleotides: 10. CDR3 in amino acids: CASSPHPGTGGYEQYF. For the CDR3, the DNA is TGCGCCAGCAGCCCCCACCCCGGGACAGGGGGGTACGAGCAGTACTTC.

V usage is TRBV28 and J usage is TRBJ2-7; 10 nucleotides align to TRBD2. The V gene's germline CDR1 is MDHEN and CDR2 SYDVKM. With 5 bases clipped from V and 9 bases from J, the junction kept 10 bases outside the gene matches. CDR3 length: 14 amino acids. The CDR3 is CASSEGLARARQYF. For the CDR3, the DNA is TGTGCCAGCAGTGAGGGACTAGCGCGAGCACGGCAGTACTTC.

This clone occurred a few times. This rearrangement joins TRBV7-8 to TRBJ2-5; 12 bases fit TRBD2. The CDR3 runs 18 residues. CDR1 and CDR2 from the germline V gene are SGHVS and FQNEAQ. V lost 3 bases to trimming and J lost 5 bases; unmatched junction nucleotides: 13. CDR3 in amino acids: CASSLGLAGVRQRETQYF. DNA of the CDR3: TGTGCCAGCAGCTTGGGACTAGCGGGTGTTAGACAACGGGAGACCCAGTACTTC.

This clone was counted a few times. This chain links TRBV5-6 with TRBJ2-2, with no clear D. CDR1 is SGHDT and CDR2 is YYEEEE in the germline V gene. The germline V and J ends were trimmed by 0 bases and 6 bases, with 12 bases remaining between them. The CDR3 has 15 residues. CDR3 sequence reads: CASSLALGRAGELFF. CDR3 nucleotide sequence: TGTGCCAGCAGCTTGGCCCTGGGCCGTGCCGGGGAGCTGTTTTTT.

The rearrangement joins TRBV28 to TRBJ2-7, with 11 bases fitting TRBD2. This CDR3 has 15 residues. The junction had 4 bases not matched to a gene; V was cut back by 5 bases and J by 1 base. Germline V gives CDR1 MDHEN, CDR2 SYDVKM. Here the CDR3 reads CASSRLAGLSYEQYF. The CDR3 DNA reads as TGTGCCAGCAGTCGACTAGCGGGACTGTCCTACGAGCAGTACTTC.

The J gene is TRBJ1-4, the V gene TRBV29-1, with D possibly matching TRBD1 (5 bases). The V gene's germline CDR1 is SQVTM and CDR2 ANQGSEA. V lost 6 bases to trimming and J lost 8 bases, with 16 bases between them. The CDR3 runs to 13 residues. CDR3 in amino acids: CSVSGVGEEKLFF. In DNA, the CDR3 is TGCAGCGTCTCCGGGGTGGGGGAAGAAAAACTGTTTTTT.

This clone was seen a single time. The rearrangement links TRBV19 to TRBJ2-1, with 7 bases lining up with TRBD1. The germline V gene has CDR1 LNHDA and CDR2 SQIVND (reference sequence). This CDR3 has 16 residues. Germline trimming cut 1 base from V and 3 bases from J; bases unmatched to any gene: 6. The chain's CDR3 is CASSIVGGFYYNEQFF. DNA of the CDR3: TGTGCCAGTAGTATAGTAGGGGGCTTTTACTACAATGAGCAGTTCTTC.

The chain couples TRBV7-3 to TRBJ2-1; TRBD1 is a possible D gene (6 bases). Germline CDR1 and CDR2: SGHTA and FQGTGA. This CDR3 has 14 amino acids. Trimming pared 3 bases from V and 7 bases from J, leaving 13 bases between. For the CDR3, the DNA is TGTGCCAGCAGCTTGGGGGCGGAAGTGAATGAGCAGTTCTTC. Its translation: CASSLGAEVNEQFF.

V is TRBV4-1 and J is TRBJ1-2, with 8 bases fitting TRBD1. This CDR3 spans 16 amino acids. Germline CDR1 MGHRA, CDR2 YSYEKL. V lost 3 bases and J lost 8; bases outside the gene matches: 14. The CDR3 DNA follows: TGCGCCAGCAGCCAGAGGGGCAGGGGGCAGCAGCAGGGCTACACCTTC. Translation gives CASSQRGRGQQQGYTF.

In this sample, this clone turned up a few times. The sample contains more than one DNA sequence encoding this CDR3. V and J are TRBV5-1 and TRBJ2-2, with unresolved D. Germline-derived CDR1 and CDR2 are SGHRS and YFSETQ. CDR3 size: 12 residues. Trimming cost V 7 bases and J 2 bases, with 6 bases left between them. CDR3 loop: CASQENTGELFF. The CDR3 DNA reads as TGCGCCAGCCAGGAAAACACCGGGGAGCTGTTTTTT.